This T cell receptor (beta chain) is drawn from a study of blood T cell repertoires in COVID-19. Study as a whole: The United States, Italy and Spain supplied acute and convalescent COVID-19 samples. PBMCs, B-cell-depleted T cells, or T cells provided the cDNA or gDNA that made up the material.

CDR1 and CDR2 (germline): LNHDA, SQIVND (reference sequence). The length of the CDR3 is 15 residues. V gave up 5 bases and J gave up 4 bases; unmatched junction bases: 10. Per the original data handling: Reference gene primer amplification in the assay estimated nucleated cell counts. The repertoire was sequenced with immunoSEQ multiplex PCR; TCRdb's copy has only in-frame clones and lacks some. The V and J calls and clone size were taken over from that table, and D and trimming were inferred from the DNA. The sample lists nearly 90,000 clones; 55% to 75% were seen once. The TCR originated in an elderly woman with acute or convalescent COVID-19. The sequenced sample was peripheral blood. The genes are TRBV19 and TRBJ1-2; 7 bases align to TRBD1. The CDR3 protein is CASSSTGELGYGYTF. The CDR3 DNA sequence: TGTGCCAGTAGTTCCACAGGGGAATTGGGCTATGGCTACACCTTC.